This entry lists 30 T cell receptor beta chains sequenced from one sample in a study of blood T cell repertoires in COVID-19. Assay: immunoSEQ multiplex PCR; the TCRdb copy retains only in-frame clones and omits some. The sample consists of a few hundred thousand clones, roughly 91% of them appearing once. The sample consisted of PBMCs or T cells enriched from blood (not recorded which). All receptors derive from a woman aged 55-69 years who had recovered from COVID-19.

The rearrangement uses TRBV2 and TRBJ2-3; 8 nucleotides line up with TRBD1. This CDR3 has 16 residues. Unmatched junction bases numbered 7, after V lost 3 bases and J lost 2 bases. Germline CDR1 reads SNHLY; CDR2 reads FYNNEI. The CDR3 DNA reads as TGTGCCAGCAGTGATTGGGGGGACAGGCCCACAGATACGCAGTATTTT. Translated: CASSDWGDRPTDTQYF.

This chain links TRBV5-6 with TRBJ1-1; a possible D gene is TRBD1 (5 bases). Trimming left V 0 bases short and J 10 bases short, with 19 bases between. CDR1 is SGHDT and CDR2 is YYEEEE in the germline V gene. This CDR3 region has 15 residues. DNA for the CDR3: TGTGCCAGCAGCTTGGCCTCGGCAGGGAAGATGGGAGCTTTCTTT. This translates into CASSLASAGKMGAFF.

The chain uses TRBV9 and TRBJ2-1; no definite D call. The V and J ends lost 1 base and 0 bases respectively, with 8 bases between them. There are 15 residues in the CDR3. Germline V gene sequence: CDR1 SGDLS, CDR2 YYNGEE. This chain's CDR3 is CASSVSLSSYNEQFF. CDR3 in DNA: TGTGCCAGCAGCGTATCACTAAGCTCCTACAATGAGCAGTTCTTC.

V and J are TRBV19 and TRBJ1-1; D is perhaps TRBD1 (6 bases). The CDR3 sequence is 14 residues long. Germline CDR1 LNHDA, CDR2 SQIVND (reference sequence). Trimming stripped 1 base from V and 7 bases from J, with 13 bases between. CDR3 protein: CASSIGPDSIEAFF. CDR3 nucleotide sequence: TGTGCCAGTAGTATAGGGCCGGACAGCATTGAAGCTTTCTTT.

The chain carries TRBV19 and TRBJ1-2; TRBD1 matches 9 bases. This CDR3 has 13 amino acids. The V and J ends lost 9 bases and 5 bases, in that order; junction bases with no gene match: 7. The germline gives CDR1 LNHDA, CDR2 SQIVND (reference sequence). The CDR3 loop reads CASTGQGGYGYTF. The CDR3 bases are TGTGCCAGCACGGGACAGGGAGGGTATGGCTACACCTTC.

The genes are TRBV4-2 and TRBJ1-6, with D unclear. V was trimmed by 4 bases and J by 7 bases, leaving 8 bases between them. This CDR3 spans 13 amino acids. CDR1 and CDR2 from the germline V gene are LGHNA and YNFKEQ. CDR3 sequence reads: CASSPRTNSPLHF. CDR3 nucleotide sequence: TGTGCCAGCAGCCCCAGAACCAATTCACCCCTCCACTTT.

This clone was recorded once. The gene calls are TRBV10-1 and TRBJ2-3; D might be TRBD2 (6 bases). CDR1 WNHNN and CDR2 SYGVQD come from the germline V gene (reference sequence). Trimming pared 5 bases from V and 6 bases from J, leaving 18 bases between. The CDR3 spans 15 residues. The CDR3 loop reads CASSPGDSGTDTQYF. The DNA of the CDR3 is TGCGCCAGCAGTCCGGGGGATTCGGGGACGGATACGCAGTATTTT.

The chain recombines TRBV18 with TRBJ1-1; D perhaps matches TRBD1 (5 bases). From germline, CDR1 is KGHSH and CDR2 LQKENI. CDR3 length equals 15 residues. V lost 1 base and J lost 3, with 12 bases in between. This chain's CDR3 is CASSPLAGSDTEAFF. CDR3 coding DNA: TGTGCCAGCTCACCACTCGCAGGGTCGGACACTGAAGCTTTCTTT.

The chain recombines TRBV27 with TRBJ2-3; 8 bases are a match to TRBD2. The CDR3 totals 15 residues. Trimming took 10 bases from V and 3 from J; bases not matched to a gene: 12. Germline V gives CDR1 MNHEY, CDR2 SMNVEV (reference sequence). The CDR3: CATIFGGAGTDTQYF. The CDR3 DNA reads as TGTGCCACCATCTTCGGGGGGGCGGGTACAGATACGCAGTATTTT.

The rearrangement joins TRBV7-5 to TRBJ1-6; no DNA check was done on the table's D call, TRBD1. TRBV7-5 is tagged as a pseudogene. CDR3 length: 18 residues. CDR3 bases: TGTGCCAGAAGCTTAGCGCTCTCCCAGGGATCCTATAATTCACCCCTCCACTTT. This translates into CARSLALSQGSYNSPLHF.

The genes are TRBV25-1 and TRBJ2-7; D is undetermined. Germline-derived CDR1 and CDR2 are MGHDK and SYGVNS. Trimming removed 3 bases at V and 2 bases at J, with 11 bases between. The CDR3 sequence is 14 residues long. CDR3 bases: TGTGCCAGCAGTGACTACGACGGAGCCTACGAGCAGTACTTC. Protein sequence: CASSDYDGAYEQYF.

The CDR3 reads CASSTPSGREADTQYF. The CDR3 DNA sequence: TGTGCCAGCAGCACCCCTAGCGGGAGAGAGGCAGATACGCAGTATTTT. The chain carries TRBV11-3 and TRBJ2-3, with 10 bases fitting TRBD2. The CDR3 is 16 amino acids. J gave up 4 bases and V 5 bases, and 9 bases lay outside the gene matches. From germline, CDR1 is SGHNT and CDR2 YENEEA.

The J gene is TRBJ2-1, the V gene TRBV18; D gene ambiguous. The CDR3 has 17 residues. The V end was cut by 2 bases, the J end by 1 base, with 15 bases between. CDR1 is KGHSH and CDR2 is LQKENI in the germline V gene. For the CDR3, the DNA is TGTGCCAGCTCACCAGAACGGTCTGCGCCTTCCTACAATGAGCAGTTCTTC. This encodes CASSPERSAPSYNEQFF.

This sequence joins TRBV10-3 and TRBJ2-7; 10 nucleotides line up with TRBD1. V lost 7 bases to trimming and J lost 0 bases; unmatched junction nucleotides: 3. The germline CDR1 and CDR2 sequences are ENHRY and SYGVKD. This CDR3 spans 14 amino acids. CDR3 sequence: CAIKRQGASYEQYF. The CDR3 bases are TGTGCCATCAAGCGACAGGGGGCCTCCTACGAGCAGTACTTC.

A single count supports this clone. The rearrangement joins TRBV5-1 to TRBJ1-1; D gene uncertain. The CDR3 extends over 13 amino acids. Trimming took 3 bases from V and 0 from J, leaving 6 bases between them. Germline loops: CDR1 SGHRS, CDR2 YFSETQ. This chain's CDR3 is CASSWQLNTEAFF. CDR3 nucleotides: TGCGCCAGCAGCTGGCAACTGAACACTGAAGCTTTCTTT.

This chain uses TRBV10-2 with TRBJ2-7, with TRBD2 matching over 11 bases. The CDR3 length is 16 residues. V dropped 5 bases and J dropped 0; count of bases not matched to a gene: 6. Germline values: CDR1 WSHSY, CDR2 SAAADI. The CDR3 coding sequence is TGCGCCAGCAGTACTAGCGGGAGCAGAAACTCCTACGAGCAGTACTTC. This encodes CASSTSGSRNSYEQYF.

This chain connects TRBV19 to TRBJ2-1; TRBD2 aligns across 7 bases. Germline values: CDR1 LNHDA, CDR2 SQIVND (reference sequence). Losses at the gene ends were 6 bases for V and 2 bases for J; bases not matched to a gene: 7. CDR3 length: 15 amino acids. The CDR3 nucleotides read TGTGCCAGTAGCCTAGCGGATTCTACCTACAATGAGCAGTTCTTC. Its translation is CASSLADSTYNEQFF.

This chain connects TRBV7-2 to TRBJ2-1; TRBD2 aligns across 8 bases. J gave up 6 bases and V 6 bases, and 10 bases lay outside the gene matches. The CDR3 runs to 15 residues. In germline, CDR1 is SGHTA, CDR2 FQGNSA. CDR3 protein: CASRGSGRKGNEQFF. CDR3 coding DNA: TGTGCCAGCAGGGGGAGCGGGAGAAAAGGCAATGAGCAGTTCTTC. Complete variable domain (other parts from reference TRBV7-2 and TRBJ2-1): GAGVSQSPSNKVTEKGKDVELRCDPISGHTALYWYRQSLGQGLEFLIYFQGNSAPDKSGLPSDRFSAERTGGSVSTLTIQRTQQEDSAVYLCASRGSGRKGNEQFFGPGTRLTVL.

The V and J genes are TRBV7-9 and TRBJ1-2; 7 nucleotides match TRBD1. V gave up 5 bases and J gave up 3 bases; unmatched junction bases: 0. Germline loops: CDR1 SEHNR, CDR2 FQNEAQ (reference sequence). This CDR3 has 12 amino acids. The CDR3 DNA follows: TGTGCCAGCAGCCAGGGGGACTATGGCTACACCTTC. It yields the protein CASSQGDYGYTF.

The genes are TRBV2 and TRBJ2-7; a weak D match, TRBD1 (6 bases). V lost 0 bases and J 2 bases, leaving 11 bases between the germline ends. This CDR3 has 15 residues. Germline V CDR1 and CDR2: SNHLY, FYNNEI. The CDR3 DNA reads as TGTGCCAGCAGTGAAGCCCCAGGGGCCACCTACGAGCAGTACTTC. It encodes CASSEAPGATYEQYF.

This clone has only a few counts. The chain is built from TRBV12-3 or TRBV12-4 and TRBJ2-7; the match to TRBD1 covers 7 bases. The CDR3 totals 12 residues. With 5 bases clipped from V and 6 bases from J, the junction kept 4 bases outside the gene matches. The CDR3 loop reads CASSGDSGEQYF. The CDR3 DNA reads TGTGCCAGCAGTGGGGACAGCGGCGAGCAGTACTTC.

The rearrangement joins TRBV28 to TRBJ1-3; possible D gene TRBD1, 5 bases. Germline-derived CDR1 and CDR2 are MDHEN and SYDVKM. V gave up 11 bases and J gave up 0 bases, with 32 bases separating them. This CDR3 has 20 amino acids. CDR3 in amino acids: CARITSGLPPPYYSGNTIYF. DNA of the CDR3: TGTGCCCGCATTACTTCGGGACTTCCTCCTCCGTATTACTCTGGAAACACCATATATTTT.

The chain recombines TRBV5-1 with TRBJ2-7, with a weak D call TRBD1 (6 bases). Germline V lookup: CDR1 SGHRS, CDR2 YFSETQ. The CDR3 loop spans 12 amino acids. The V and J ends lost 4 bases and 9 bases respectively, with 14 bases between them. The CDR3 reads CASSPRDNRQYF. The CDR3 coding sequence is TGCGCCAGCAGCCCCCGGGACAATCGGCAGTACTTC.

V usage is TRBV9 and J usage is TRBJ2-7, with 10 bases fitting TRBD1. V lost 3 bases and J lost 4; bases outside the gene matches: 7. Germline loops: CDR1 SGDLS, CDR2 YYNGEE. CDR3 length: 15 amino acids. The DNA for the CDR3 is TGTGCCAGCAGCGCCGGGACAGGGGTCAGTTACGAGCAGTACTTC. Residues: CASSAGTGVSYEQYF.

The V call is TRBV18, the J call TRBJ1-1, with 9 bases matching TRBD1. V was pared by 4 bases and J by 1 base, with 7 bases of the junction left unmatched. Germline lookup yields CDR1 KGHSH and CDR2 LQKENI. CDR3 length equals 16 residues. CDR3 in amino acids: CASSHSQGAGNTEAFF. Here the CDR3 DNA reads TGTGCCAGCTCACACTCACAGGGGGCAGGGAACACTGAAGCTTTCTTT.

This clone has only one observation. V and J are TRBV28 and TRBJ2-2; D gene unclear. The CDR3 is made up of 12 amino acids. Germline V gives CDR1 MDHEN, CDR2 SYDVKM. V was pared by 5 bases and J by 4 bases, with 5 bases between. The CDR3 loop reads CASSGLTGELFF. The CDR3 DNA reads TGTGCCAGCAGTGGGCTCACCGGGGAGCTGTTTTTT.

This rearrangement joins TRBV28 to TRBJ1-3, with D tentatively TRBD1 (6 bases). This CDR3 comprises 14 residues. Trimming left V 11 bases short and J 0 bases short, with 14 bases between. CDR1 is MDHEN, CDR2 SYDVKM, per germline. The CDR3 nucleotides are TGTGCCGGTCACCCGGGACACTCTGGAAACACCATATATTTT. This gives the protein CAGHPGHSGNTIYF.

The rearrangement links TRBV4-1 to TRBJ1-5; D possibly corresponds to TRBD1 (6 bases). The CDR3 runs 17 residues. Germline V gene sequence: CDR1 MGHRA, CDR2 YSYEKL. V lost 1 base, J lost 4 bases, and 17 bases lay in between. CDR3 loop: CASSQGSGTLINQPQHF. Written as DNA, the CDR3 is TGCGCCAGCAGCCAAGGCTCCGGGACACTTATTAATCAGCCCCAGCATTTT.

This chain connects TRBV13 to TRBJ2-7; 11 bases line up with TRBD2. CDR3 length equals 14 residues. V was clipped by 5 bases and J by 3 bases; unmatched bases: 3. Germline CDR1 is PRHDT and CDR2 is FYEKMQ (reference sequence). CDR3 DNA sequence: TGTGCCAGCAGCACTGGGACTAGCGGCTACGAGCAGTACTTC. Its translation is CASSTGTSGYEQYF.

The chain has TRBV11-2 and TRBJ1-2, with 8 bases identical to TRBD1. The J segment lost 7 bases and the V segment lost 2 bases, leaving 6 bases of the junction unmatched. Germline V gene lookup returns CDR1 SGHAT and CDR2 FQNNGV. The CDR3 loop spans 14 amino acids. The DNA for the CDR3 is TGTGCCAGCAGCTTAAGAGACAGGGGATCTGGCTACACCTTC. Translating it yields CASSLRDRGSGYTF.